This T cell receptor (beta chain) was observed in a study of regulatory T cells in long-lasting Graves disease. Turning to the study itself: To qualify as persistent, Graves' disease required over 5 years of antithyroid drugs with positive TSH receptor antibodies.

This clonotype was picked up a small number of times. The germline gives CDR1 SGHRS, CDR2 YFSETQ. V shed 4 bases, J shed 5 bases, and the junction held 9 bases outside the gene matches. CDR3 length: 15 amino acids. Described time point: persistent/refractory GD, antithyroid drugs over 5 years with positive TRAb. The TCR library used RNA extracted from PBMCs. Arm-PCR of CDR3 regions with iRepertoire HTBI primers generated TCR beta libraries. In the original analysis: Looking across samples, the authors found about 62 TRBV and 15 or so TRBJ segments. TCRdb independently ran MiXCR on the multiplex PCR reads; one entry per CDR3 protein. The V and J calls reflect TCRdb's pipeline rather than the authors' work. The sample lists 650,000 to 850,000 distinct CDR3 sequences, about 30% seen once, with 42% in the top ten.

This sequence joins TRBV5-1 and TRBJ2-5, with TRBD2 identical over 9 bases. This sequence was found in a female donor with Graves disease. Sequences were derived from peripheral blood mononuclear cells (PBMCs), sampled when the disease was refractory, from a patient treated with antithyroid drugs. CDR3 residues: CASSIGTSWPETQYF. DNA of the CDR3: TGCGCCAGCAGCATAGGGACTAGCTGGCCCGAGACCCAGTACTTC.